This T cell receptor (beta chain) originates from a study of lymphopenia after photon versus proton radiotherapy. Data came from immunoSEQ multiplex PCR; TCRdb stores just in-frame clones and leaves some out. The repertoire has around 30,000 clones, 85% to 90% of them found once; the top ten carry 5.5% to 7.5%. Germline V lookup: CDR1 MDHEN, CDR2 SYDVKM. J lost 5 bases, V lost 5 bases, and 4 bases had no gene match. CDR3 size: 13 residues. The count of this clone is one. Sequenced material: peripheral blood, taken from a patient treated with photon-based radiotherapy. This chain connects TRBV28 to TRBJ2-5; 8 bases map to TRBD2. This clonotype originated in a woman aged 50 to 60 with pancreatic cancer. The DNA of the CDR3 is TGTGCCAGCAGTCGGGGGGGACGGGAGACCCAGTACTTC. Encoded protein: CASSRGGRETQYF.